The rows below give T cell receptor beta chains drawn from one sample of a study of metastatic and nonmetastatic thyroid tumors. TCRdb reanalyzed the PCR reads via MiXCR. The top ten hold around 3.3% of the sample, which has 15,000 to 25,000 clones, about a quarter seen once. The sequenced material came from blood. These receptors came from a male donor with papillary thyroid cancer or a benign thyroid nodule (not recorded which). Some clones in this sample may be carry-over from other donors' samples. Each CDR3 is given without its conserved first and last residue.

V,J,length,CDR3
TRBV6-1,TRBJ1-3,11,ATLVQGGNTIY
TRBV18,TRBJ2-2,13,ASSPRQAYTGELF
TRBV6-2/TRBV6-3,TRBJ2-7,15,ASRRPLLAGHSYEQY
TRBV20-1,TRBJ2-7,12,SAILLAASDEQY
TRBV4-3,TRBJ2-2,17,ASSQLTSRGIVNTGELF
TRBV27,TRBJ2-1,17,ASSLGLAGGLSSYNEQF
TRBV2,TRBJ1-5,13,ASRKNQESNQPQH
TRBV7-2,TRBJ2-1,15,ASSRTTGLNSGDEQF
TRBV24-1,TRBJ2-3,11,ATSGSGRDTQY
TRBV5-8,TRBJ2-2,9,ASGNTGELF
TRBV5-1,TRBJ1-1,11,ASSRGGDTEAF
TRBV6-1,TRBJ2-7,13,ASREALAGVYEQY
TRBV30,TRBJ1-3,11,AWDRGSGNTIY
TRBV5-5,TRBJ1-5,11,ASSLYSNQPQH
TRBV27,TRBJ1-1,9,ASREAGKAF
TRBV6-1,TRBJ2-7,10,ASWGGVNEQY
TRBV15,TRBJ1-4,7,ATSRDQA
TRBV20-1,TRBJ2-5,11,SAGPRGRGTQY
TRBV6-1,TRBJ2-2,11,AIKQREGGELF
TRBV28,TRBJ2-1,13,ASSLFFSEGNEQF
TRBV18,TRBJ2-1,14,ASSPPSAGGGNEQF
TRBV12-3/TRBV12-4,TRBJ2-7,12,ASSLSGRAGEQY
TRBV19,TRBJ1-5,13,ASSLIWGQSQPQH
TRBV28,TRBJ1-5,14,ASSLVQGIRNQPQH
TRBV2,TRBJ1-5,14,GSYPERTYSNQPQH
TRBV5-1,TRBJ2-3,14,ASRPLAGLSTDTQY
TRBV6-1,TRBJ1-2,11,ASIGGDTRGYT
TRBV5-1,TRBJ2-5,13,ASSFSGARGETQY
TRBV6-1,TRBJ2-3,14,ASSEGAGGRTDTQY
TRBV9,TRBJ2-3,18,ASSVGTLTRLSVGLDTQY
TRBV18,TRBJ2-3,11,ASSPGYPDTQY
TRBV7-8,TRBJ2-7,16,ASSFTGTSGSSAYEQY
TRBV27,TRBJ2-6,14,ASGRSSNSGANVLT
TRBV6-5,TRBJ1-1,15,ASSYSSRPGMNTEAF
TRBV5-6,TRBJ2-2,12,ASSLWHRPGELF
TRBV6-1,TRBJ2-5,12,ASSEYSWGETQY
TRBV7-3,TRBJ2-1,12,ASSLAGGASEQF
TRBV6-5,TRBJ2-1,13,ASSLGESSYNEQF
TRBV19,TRBJ2-7,12,ASSTPGGAYEQY
TRBV6-1,TRBJ2-1,14,ASRSWTPGSYNEQF
TRBV2,TRBJ1-1,11,ASRGQLNTEAF
TRBV6-2/TRBV6-3,TRBJ2-7,14,ASSYGTSGRVSEQY
TRBV19,TRBJ2-5,12,ASSIPGGQETQY
TRBV28,TRBJ2-1,18,ASSLPRKGAWPKVPNEQF
TRBV10-2,TRBJ2-7,11,ASSHQVGYEQY
TRBV7-9,TRBJ2-2,10,ASSLENGELF
TRBV20-1,TRBJ1-6,13,SARTLGTTRSPLH
TRBV11-3,TRBJ2-7,13,ASSQPGQGIYEQY
TRBV20-1,TRBJ2-5,13,SARDSEGLTETQY
TRBV20-1,TRBJ2-3,9,SARVADTQY
TRBV28,TRBJ1-6,9,ASGSLSPLH
TRBV6-5,TRBJ1-1,12,ASSYRRVQHEAF
TRBV6-1,TRBJ2-7,10,AVDRDFYEQY
TRBV24-1,TRBJ2-2,14,ATSDSTASGTGELF